This T cell receptor (beta chain) is drawn from a study of low-dose radiotherapy and immunotherapy resistance in tumors (dated by TCRdb to the early 2020s). Context from the whole study: Patients in Cohort 1 were given 0.5 Gy per fraction every 2 weeks, and the prescribed total PTV dose was 6.5 Gy. Cohort 2 received 1 Gy per fraction every two weeks, with a total of 13 Gy over 26 weeks. Patients were given nivolumab as a 240 mg flat dose every two weeks and ipilimumab at 1 mg/kg every six weeks, with both drugs delivered intravenously. Cyclophosphamide 200 mg/m2 was given intravenously every two weeks, one day before each radiation and immunotherapy administration. Aspirin 300 mg was taken orally once daily by patients for four cycles, starting on cycle 1 day 1. No randomization into treatment groups was done for the people taking part in the trial. The translational analysis covered eight patients: three from the first dose cohort and the first five from the second dose cohort.

In light of the paper, this sample's time point label describes: before trial treatment. The donors took part in RACIN, a single-arm, phase I, dose-escalation trial that combined nivolumab, ipilimumab, aspirin, low-dose cyclophosphamide and low-dose radiotherapy. Patients were eligible if they had advanced solid tumors that were TIL-negative. This clonotype was seen just once. No cognate antigen has been identified for it. The input lacks base qualities; no much larger clone sits a single base away. A read on its own is weak evidence. Sequencing was carried out with an Illumina HiSeq 2500. Superscript III and a set of TRAV- and TRBV-specific primers were used to synthesize first-strand cDNA, so that both TCRalpha and TCRbeta chains were covered. TCRs were amplified with Phusion for about 20 PCR cycles using a constant-region primer together with the adapter attached to the V primers. The MessageAmp II aRNA Amplification Kit was used to amplify the isolated mRNA, with in vitro transcription run for 16 hours at 37 degrees C. The Dynabeads mRNA DIRECT Purification Kit was used to isolate mRNA for TCR sequencing. A second 25-cycle Phusion PCR added indexed Illumina adapters, and products were purified with AMPure XP beads. Regarding the original processing steps: Custom Perl scripts were used to pool TCR sequences that encoded the same protein, to remove out-of-frame sequences, and to calculate the abundance of each clonotype. Any TCR sequence supported by only a single read was excluded from analysis. Repertoire metrics included Shannon entropy, Gini index, clonality, richness, and frequency of TCRs shared between repertoires. TCRdb redid the processing of the public reads, applying fastp at Q25 and MiXCR, and retained in-frame beta chains. A single entry per CDR3 protein holds the most common genes and DNA from its merged rows. The V and J calls here are based on TCRdb, not the publication. The sample table shows about 39,000 distinct CDR3 sequences, and about 28% are seen once. The ten top clones hold 3.5% to 4% of the sample.

V loses 1 base, J loses 6 bases, and the germline ends lie 13 bases apart. Via the germline V gene (reference sequence), CDR1 is DFQATT and CDR2 SNEGSKA. The CDR3 holds 14 amino acids from the cysteine to the phenylalanine. Only the CDR3 region is kept as DNA, spanning 42 bases read in frame from base 1. This sequence was found in a male donor with gallbladder cancer. The chain was built from TRBV20-1 and TRBJ2-1, with the D gene call left open. This specimen was PBMCs, taken before treatment. The sequenced DNA is TGCAGTGCTAGAGTCCCCCTGGGCCCCAATGAGCAGTTCTTC. It translates as CSARVPLGPNEQFF.